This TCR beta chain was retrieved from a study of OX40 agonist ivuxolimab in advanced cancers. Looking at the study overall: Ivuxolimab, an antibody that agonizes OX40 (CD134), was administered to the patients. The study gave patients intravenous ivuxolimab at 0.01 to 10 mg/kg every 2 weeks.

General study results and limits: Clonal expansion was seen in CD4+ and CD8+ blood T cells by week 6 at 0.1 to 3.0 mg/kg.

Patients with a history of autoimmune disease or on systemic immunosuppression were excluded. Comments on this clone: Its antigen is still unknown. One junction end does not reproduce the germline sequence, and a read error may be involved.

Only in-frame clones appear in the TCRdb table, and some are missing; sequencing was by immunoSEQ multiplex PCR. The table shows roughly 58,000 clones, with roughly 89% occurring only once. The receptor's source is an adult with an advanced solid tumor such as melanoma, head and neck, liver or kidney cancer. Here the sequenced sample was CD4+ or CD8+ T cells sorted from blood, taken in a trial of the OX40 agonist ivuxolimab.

For the CDR3, the DNA is TGCAGCGTCGAAGTAGGGGGGGATACGCAGTATTTT. It codes for CSVEVGGDTQYF. The chain links TRBV29-1 to TRBJ2-3, with D perhaps assigned TRBD1 or TRBD2 (6 bases each). The length of the CDR3 is 12 residues. Germline assignment: CDR1 SQVTM and CDR2 ANQGSEA.